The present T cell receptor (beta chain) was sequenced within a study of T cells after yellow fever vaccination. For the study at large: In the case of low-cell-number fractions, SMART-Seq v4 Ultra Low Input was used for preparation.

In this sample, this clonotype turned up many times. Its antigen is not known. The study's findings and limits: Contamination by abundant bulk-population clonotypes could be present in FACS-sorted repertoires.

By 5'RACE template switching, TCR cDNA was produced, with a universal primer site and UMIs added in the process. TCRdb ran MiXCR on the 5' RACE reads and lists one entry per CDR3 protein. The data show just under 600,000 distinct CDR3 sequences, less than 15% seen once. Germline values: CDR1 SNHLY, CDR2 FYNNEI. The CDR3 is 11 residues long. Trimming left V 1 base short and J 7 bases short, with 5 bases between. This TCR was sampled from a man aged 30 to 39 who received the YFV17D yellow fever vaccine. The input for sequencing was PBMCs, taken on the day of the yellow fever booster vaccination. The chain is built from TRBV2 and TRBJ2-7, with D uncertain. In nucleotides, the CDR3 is TGTGCCAGCAGTGAAGTCCTTGAGCAGTACTTC. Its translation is CASSEVLEQYF.